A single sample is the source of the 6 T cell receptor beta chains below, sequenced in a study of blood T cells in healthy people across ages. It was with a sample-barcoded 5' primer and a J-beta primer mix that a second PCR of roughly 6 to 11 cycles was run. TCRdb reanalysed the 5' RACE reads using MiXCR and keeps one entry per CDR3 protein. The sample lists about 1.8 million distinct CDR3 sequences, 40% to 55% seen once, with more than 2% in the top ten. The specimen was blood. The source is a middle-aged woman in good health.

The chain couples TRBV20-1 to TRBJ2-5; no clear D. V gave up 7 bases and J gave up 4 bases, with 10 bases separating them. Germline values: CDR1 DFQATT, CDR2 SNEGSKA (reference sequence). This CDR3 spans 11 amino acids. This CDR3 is CSVRFLETQYF. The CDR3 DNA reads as TGCAGTGTTAGGTTTTTAGAGACCCAGTACTTC.

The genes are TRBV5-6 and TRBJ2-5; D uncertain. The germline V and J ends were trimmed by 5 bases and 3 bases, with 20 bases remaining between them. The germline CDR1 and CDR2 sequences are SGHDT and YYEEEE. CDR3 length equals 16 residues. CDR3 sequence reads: CASSLSGRSEEETQYF. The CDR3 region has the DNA TGTGCCAGCAGTCTATCCGGCAGGAGCGAGGAAGAGACCCAGTACTTC.

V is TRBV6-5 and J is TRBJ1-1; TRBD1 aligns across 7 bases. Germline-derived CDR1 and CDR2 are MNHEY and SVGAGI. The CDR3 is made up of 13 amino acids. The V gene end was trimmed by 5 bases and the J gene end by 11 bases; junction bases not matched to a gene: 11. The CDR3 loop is CASSQGQAREAFF. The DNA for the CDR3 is TGTGCCAGCAGTCAAGGACAGGCTCGGGAGGCTTTCTTT.

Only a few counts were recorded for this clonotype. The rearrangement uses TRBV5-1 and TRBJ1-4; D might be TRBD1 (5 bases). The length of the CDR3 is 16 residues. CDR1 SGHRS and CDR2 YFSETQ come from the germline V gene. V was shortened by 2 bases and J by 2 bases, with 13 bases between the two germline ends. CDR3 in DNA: TGCGCCAGCAGCTTACGTGCAGAGGGGACTAATGAAAAACTGTTTTTT. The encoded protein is CASSLRAEGTNEKLFF.

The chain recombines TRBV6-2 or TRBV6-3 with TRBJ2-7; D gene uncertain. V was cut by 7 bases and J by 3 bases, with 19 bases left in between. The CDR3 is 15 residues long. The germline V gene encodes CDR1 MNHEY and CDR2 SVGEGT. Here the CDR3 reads CASINVGRSFYEQYF. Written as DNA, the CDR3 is TGTGCCAGCATCAACGTGGGAAGGAGCTTCTACGAGCAGTACTTC.

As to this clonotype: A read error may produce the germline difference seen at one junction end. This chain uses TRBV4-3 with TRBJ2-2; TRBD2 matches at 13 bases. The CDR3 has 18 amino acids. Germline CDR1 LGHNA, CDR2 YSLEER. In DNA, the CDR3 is TGCGCCAACAGCCAAGATGCAACTAGCGGGGGGGCGTCGGGGGAGCTGTTTTTT. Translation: CANSQDATSGGASGELFF.